Listed below are T cell receptor beta chains from one sample, sequenced in a study of control samples from healthy donors and cancer patients. The method was immunoSEQ multiplex PCR; TCRdb's version includes in-frame clones alone and lacks a portion of them. In the table there are tens of thousands of clones, around 91% of which are singletons. Source material: blood. These receptors came from a man over 45 in good health. CDR3s include the opening cysteine and the closing phenylalanine or tryptophan. A D gene is named only where the DNA matches it firmly. Expanded clones get a size class; other rows say once, few or many, or leave the size out.

d_gene	abundance	v_gene	j_gene	CDR3nt	CDR3aa
TRBD1	-	TRBV7-9	TRBJ2-1	TGTGCCAGCAGCCCGGGGTGGACAGGGTGGGATGAGCAGTTCTTC	CASSPGWTGWDEQFF
TRBD1	-	TRBV30	TRBJ1-4	TGTGCCTGGAGTCGGTCCCGGGACAGGGGTTACGAAAAACTGTTTTTT	CAWSRSRDRGYEKLFF
-	once	TRBV24-1	TRBJ2-1	TGTGCCACCAGTGGAAAGACAGGTACGACTTACAATGAGCAGTTCTTC	CATSGKTGTTYNEQFF
-	-	TRBV7-6	TRBJ1-6	TGTGCCAGCAGTAACGGGGGGTATTCACCCCTCCACTTT	CASSNGGYSPLHF
-	-	TRBV11-1	TRBJ2-7	TGTGCCAGCAGCTTACCTGGTGCAGGATCATCCCACGAGCAGTACTTC	CASSLPGAGSSHEQYF
-	-	TRBV5-6	TRBJ1-1	TGTGCCAGCAGCCTAATTACTCCAACGGCAGAAGCTTTCTTT	CASSLITPTAEAFF
-	-	TRBV5-1	TRBJ2-2	TGCGCCAGCAGCAACACCGGGGAGCTGTTTTTT	CASSNTGELFF
-	-	TRBV5-1	TRBJ1-2	TGCGCCAGCAGCGCTGAGTTGAGAATCCCTGGCTACACCTTC	CASSAELRIPGYTF
TRBD1	-	TRBV11-2	TRBJ1-3	TGTGCCAGCAGTTTACAGGGGAGAGGGTCCATATATTTT	CASSLQGRGSIYF
-	once	TRBV6-5	TRBJ1-1	TGTGCCAGCAGCCGGGGAACTGAAGCTTTCTTT	CASSRGTEAFF
-	once	TRBV30	TRBJ1-1	TGTGCCTGGAGTGTGGGGGAAATGAACACTGAAGCTTTCTTT	CAWSVGEMNTEAFF
TRBD1	-	TRBV5-8	TRBJ2-7	TGTGCCAGCAGCTTGGGACAGGGAGAAACCTACGAGCAGTACTTC	CASSLGQGETYEQYF
TRBD1	-	TRBV6-5	TRBJ1-6	TGTGCCAGCAGGTTTAACCGGGACAGGGGTTCACCCCTCCACTTT	CASRFNRDRGSPLHF
TRBD1	-	TRBV9	TRBJ1-5	TGTGCCAGCAGCGCCACAGGGGGGGGTCAGCCCCAGCATTTT	CASSATGGGQPQHF
TRBD1	-	TRBV5-1	TRBJ1-4	TGCGCCAGCAGCTTGGCCGCAGGGGGCTATAGTAATGAAAAACTGTTTTTT	CASSLAAGGYSNEKLFF
-	-	TRBV19	TRBJ1-1	TGTGCACGGATTAACGGAGCTTTCTTT	CARINGAFF
-	-	TRBV6-5	TRBJ1-1	TGTGCCAGCAGTTACATCGACGCGGACGGAGAAGCTTTCTTT	CASSYIDADGEAFF
-	few	TRBV19	TRBJ2-2	TGTGCCAGTAGTATCCGGACAGTCGCGAACACCGGGGAGCTGTTTTTT	CASSIRTVANTGELFF
-	-	TRBV2	TRBJ1-2	TGTGCCAGCCAAACTGGCCCGAATCAGGGGTTAAAAACCTTC	CASQTGPNQGLKTF
-	-	TRBV24-1	TRBJ1-2	TGTGCCACCAGTGGAGCAGGGGAAGTAAGTGGCTACACCTTC	CATSGAGEVSGYTF
-	-	TRBV4-3	TRBJ2-3	TGCGCCAGCAGGCAAGGGGTTAATTCAGATACGCAGTATTTT	CASRQGVNSDTQYF
-	few	TRBV5-8	TRBJ1-1	TGTGCCAGCAGCCTTGACAGGCAGAACACTGAAGCTTTCTTT	CASSLDRQNTEAFF
-	-	TRBV7-2	TRBJ2-1	TGTGCCAGCACCCGAAAAGGGGGAACAAACAATGAGCAGTTCTTC	CASTRKGGTNNEQFF
TRBD1	-	TRBV24-1	TRBJ2-1	TGTGCCACCAGTGATCTGACAGGGGAGTGGGGCAATGAGCAGTTCTTC	CATSDLTGEWGNEQFF
-	-	TRBV6-5	TRBJ1-6	TGTGCCAGCAAAAATCCAACCTCTTCACCCCTCCACTTT	CASKNPTSSPLHF